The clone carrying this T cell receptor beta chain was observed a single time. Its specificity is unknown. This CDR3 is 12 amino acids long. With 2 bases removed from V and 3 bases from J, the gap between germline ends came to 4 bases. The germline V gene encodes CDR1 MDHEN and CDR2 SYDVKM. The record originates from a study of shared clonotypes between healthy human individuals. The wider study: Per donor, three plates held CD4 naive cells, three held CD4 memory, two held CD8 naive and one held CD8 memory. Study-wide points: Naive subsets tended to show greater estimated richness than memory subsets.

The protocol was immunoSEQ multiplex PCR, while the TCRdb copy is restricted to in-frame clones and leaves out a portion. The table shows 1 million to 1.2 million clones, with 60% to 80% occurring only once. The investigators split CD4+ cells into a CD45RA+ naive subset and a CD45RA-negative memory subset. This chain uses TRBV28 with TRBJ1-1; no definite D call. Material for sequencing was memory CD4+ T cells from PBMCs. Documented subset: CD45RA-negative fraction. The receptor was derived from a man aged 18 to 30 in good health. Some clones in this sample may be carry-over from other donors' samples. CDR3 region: CASSLKDTEAFF. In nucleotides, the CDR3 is TGTGCCAGCAGTTTAAAAGACACTGAAGCTTTCTTT.